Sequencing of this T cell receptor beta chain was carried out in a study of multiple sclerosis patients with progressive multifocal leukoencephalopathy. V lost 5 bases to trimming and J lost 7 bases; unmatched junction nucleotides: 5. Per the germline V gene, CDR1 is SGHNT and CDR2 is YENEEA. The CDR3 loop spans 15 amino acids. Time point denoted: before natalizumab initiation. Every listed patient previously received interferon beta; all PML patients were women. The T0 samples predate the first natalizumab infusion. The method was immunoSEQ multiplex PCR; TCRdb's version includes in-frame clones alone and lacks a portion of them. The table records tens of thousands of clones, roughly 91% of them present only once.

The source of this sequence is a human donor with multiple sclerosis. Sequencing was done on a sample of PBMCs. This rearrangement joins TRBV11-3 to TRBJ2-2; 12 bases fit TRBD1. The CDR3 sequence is CASSPGQGAIGELFF. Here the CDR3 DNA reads TGTGCCAGCAGCCCGGGACAGGGGGCGATCGGGGAGCTGTTTTTT.